This TCR beta chain was sequenced for a study of OX40 agonist ivuxolimab in advanced cancers. For the wider study: The costimulatory receptor OX40 (CD134) was targeted by ivuxolimab, a fully human IgG2 agonistic monoclonal antibody. Intravenous ivuxolimab was administered to patients every 2 weeks at six dose levels: 0.01, 0.1, 0.3, 1.5, 3 and 10 mg/kg. Among the roughly 52 dose-escalation patients, 19 had hepatocellular carcinoma, some 15 melanoma, 9 renal cell carcinoma and 9 head and neck cancer. In the dose-escalation cohort, 70% to 90% of patients were male, and the mean age was roughly 60 years with a range of about 20 to 79. Prior anti-PD-1, anti-PD-L1 or anti-CTLA-4 therapy was permitted, and checkpoint inhibitors had been received by about 36% of dose-escalation patients. Partial responses occurred in three dose-escalation patients, of whom one had hepatocellular carcinoma and two had cutaneous melanoma. The purpose of peripheral TCRbeta sequencing was to test whether ivuxolimab changed TCR sequence diversity and led to clonal T-cell expansion. The paper describes the monotherapy dose-escalation part (N of about 54 patients) of the phase I trial of ivuxolimab.

This clone was recorded a few times. Its antigen specificity is not known. Base qualities are not provided; no much larger clone lies one nucleotide away. The investigation overall reported the following: In the 0.1-3.0 mg/kg groups, partial responders were among the patients with the lowest normalized peripheral clonal expansion, particularly in CD8+ T cells. Which antigens the clonally expanded peripheral T cells were specific for was not determined. After ivuxolimab, CD8+ T cells had more expanded clones than CD4+ T cells on average. Low levels of normalized T-cell clonal expansion were also seen in some patients who did not respond. Clonal expansion of both CD4+ and CD8+ blood T cells was observed from baseline to week 6 at doses 0.1 to 3.0 mg/kg.

CDR1 and CDR2, looked up from the germline V gene (reference sequence), are SGHNT and YYREEE. The CDR3 covers 15 residues, taking in both the cysteine and the phenylalanine. The entry retains the CDR3 DNA only, 45 bases that are in frame from base 1. V loses 4 bases of germline sequence and J loses 5 bases, and the interval between the two ends is 16 bases. Genomic DNA was extracted from sorted cells for sequencing of the TCRbeta CDR3 region. The immunoSEQ Assay was used for sequencing of TCRbeta CDR3 regions. The table comes from immuneACCESS by way of TCRdb, which keeps in-frame sequences with V and J called. Part of the clones is missing from these tables; in studies checked, under half for an unresolved V gene and the rest for unknown reasons. Recorded for this sample are 50,000 to 65,000 clones; about 86% of them occurred a single time. Approximately 0.55% of the sample is held by the ten biggest clonotypes.

The trial excluded patients who had a history of autoimmune disease or were on systemic immunosuppression. In every dose cohort, peripheral blood was drawn for TCR sequencing at baseline, cycle 4 day 1, and cycle 7 day 1. The samples were drawn from a first-in-human, open-label, multicenter phase I dose-escalation trial of ivuxolimab. Adults with locally advanced or metastatic head and neck squamous cell, hepatocellular, melanoma or renal cell carcinoma were enrolled in the trial. CD4+ and CD8+ T cells were sorted separately from peripheral blood before TCR sequencing. This TCR came from an adult with an advanced solid tumor such as melanoma, head and neck, liver or kidney cancer. The rearranged chain carries TRBV5-4 and TRBJ2-1, with the D gene call left open. Source: CD4+ or CD8+ T cells sorted from blood, taken in a trial of the OX40 agonist ivuxolimab. The nucleotide sequence is TGTGCCAGCAGCAGACAAACCGGCCGCCACAATGAGCAGTTCTTC. Translated, it reads CASSRQTGRHNEQFF. Reference TRBV5-4 and TRBJ2-1 proteins supply the regions before and after the CDR3; the full variable domain is: ETGVTQSPTHLIKTRGQQVTLRCSSQSGHNTVSWYQQALGQGPQFIFQYYREEENGRGNFPPRFSGLQFPNYSSELNVNALELDDSALYLCASSRQTGRHNEQFFGPGTRLTVL.